The 28 T cell receptor beta chains reported below all come from one sample, sequenced in a study of T cell repertoires in cytomegalovirus infection. These receptors have no identified antigens. TCRdb reprocessed the reads with MiXCR, giving one entry per CDR3 protein. The repertoire holds a few hundred thousand distinct CDR3 sequences, around a quarter seen once, with approximately 12% in the top ten. The sample in question was cultured PBMCs, obtained from culture after CMV antigen stimulation. All receptors derive from a human donor in good health (CMV status not recorded). Some clones in this sample may be carry-over from other donors' samples.

The rearrangement joins TRBV4-1 to TRBJ1-2, with 7 bases lining up with TRBD1. Germline CDR1 reads MGHRA; CDR2 reads YSYEKL. The V and J ends lost 2 bases and 4 bases, in that order; junction bases with no gene match: 10. This CDR3 contains 16 residues. The CDR3 DNA sequence: TGCGCCAGCAGCCAACGGGCGGAGGGGGCAACCTATGGCTACACCTTC. Translated: CASSQRAEGATYGYTF.

The chain is built from TRBV7-2 and TRBJ2-7; possibly TRBD2 for D (5 bases). CDR3 length equals 16 residues. Between the trimmed V and J ends, which lost 2 bases and 5 bases, there was a span of 19 bases. Per germline, CDR1 SGHTA and CDR2 FQGNSA. The CDR3 nucleotides read TGTGCCAGCAGCTTATTAGCGACAATCCCAACCCACGAGCAGTACTTC. Amino acid sequence: CASSLLATIPTHEQYF.

A few counts support this clonotype. CDR3 sequence: CASRGWTSGISSYNEQFF. CDR3 nucleotide sequence: TGTGCCAGCAGGGGGTGGACTAGCGGGATCAGCTCCTACAATGAGCAGTTCTTC. This chain uses TRBV7-2 with TRBJ2-1, with 12 bases aligning to TRBD2. This CDR3 comprises 18 residues. Trimming cost V 6 bases and J 0 bases; bases outside gene matches: 9. Germline CDR1 is SGHTA and CDR2 is FQGNSA.

Ten or more counts support this clonotype. The J gene is TRBJ2-1, the V gene TRBV7-9; D call uncertain. Germline loops: CDR1 SEHNR, CDR2 FQNEAQ (reference sequence). The ends were cut back, 2 bases at V and 4 bases at J, with 12 bases in the middle. The CDR3 has 15 residues. CDR3 nucleotide sequence: TGTGCCAGCAGCTTATCCTTAGGCTCGTACAATGAGCAGTTCTTC. Translating gives CASSLSLGSYNEQFF.

The rearrangement links TRBV12-3 or TRBV12-4 to TRBJ2-1; D may be TRBD2 (7 bases). Trimming removed 6 bases from V and 8 bases from J, with 20 bases in between. The CDR3 spans 15 residues. The CDR3 loop reads CASSPFGRGRYEQFF. CDR3 in DNA: TGTGCCAGCAGCCCCTTTGGGAGGGGGAGGTATGAGCAGTTCTTC.

This clonotype was seen a handful of times. CDR3 nucleotides: TGTGCCAGCAGCTTCGGACAGGGATTGTACGAGCAGTACTTC. It codes for CASSFGQGLYEQYF. The gene calls are TRBV11-2 and TRBJ2-7; TRBD1 agrees at 8 bases. Germline CDR1 is SGHAT and CDR2 is FQNNGV. This CDR3 region has 14 residues. The V segment lost 3 bases and the J segment 4 bases; nucleotides outside the gene matches: 5.

The CDR3 here is CASSLSLRVGRGTEAFF. The DNA for the CDR3 is TGTGCCAGCAGCTTAAGTTTAAGGGTTGGGAGAGGAACTGAAGCTTTCTTT. The chain has TRBV7-9 and TRBJ1-1; D remains ambiguous. Germline loops: CDR1 SEHNR, CDR2 FQNEAQ (reference sequence). This CDR3 has 17 amino acids. The V and J ends lost 2 bases and 5 bases respectively, with 21 bases between them.

This clonotype was observed a handful of times. This chain joins TRBV6-2 or TRBV6-3 and TRBJ1-4, with no clear D. The V gene lost 0 bases and the J gene lost 4 bases, with 12 bases spanning the gap. Germline V gene data show CDR1 as MNHEY and CDR2 as SVGEGT. The CDR3 is 16 amino acids. This CDR3 is CASSYSAATGNEKLFF. Here the CDR3 DNA reads TGTGCCAGCAGTTACTCGGCAGCCACGGGTAATGAAAAACTGTTTTTT.

The rearrangement links TRBV6-2 or TRBV6-3 to TRBJ1-5; 8 bases are a match to TRBD1. V dropped 0 bases and J dropped 9; count of bases not matched to a gene: 4. The CDR3 spans 14 residues. The germline gives CDR1 MNHEY, CDR2 SVGEGT. The DNA of the CDR3 is TGTGCCAGCAGTTACTCGACAGGGGCAGGGCCCCAGCATTTT. Translation gives CASSYSTGAGPQHF.

This clonotype was seen repeatedly, ten times or more. The chain joins TRBV7-2 to TRBJ2-1, with 8 bases lining up with TRBD2. Trimming at V came to 3 bases and at J to 5 bases, leaving 6 bases not matched to a gene. This CDR3 has 15 residues. Germline lookup yields CDR1 SGHTA and CDR2 FQGNSA. This CDR3 reads CASSLRSGTHNEQFF. CDR3 sequence (DNA): TGTGCCAGCAGCTTGCGTAGCGGGACCCACAATGAGCAGTTCTTC.

The rearrangement joins TRBV4-3 to TRBJ2-1; tentatively, D is TRBD1 or TRBD2 (6 bases each). Germline assignment: CDR1 LGHNA and CDR2 YSLEER. V shed 1 base and J shed 13 bases, with 17 bases lying between them. CDR3 length: 14 amino acids. The CDR3 loop is CASSQVLSGGQQFF. The CDR3 region has the DNA TGCGCCAGCAGCCAAGTATTATCCGGGGGACAACAGTTCTTC.

The V gene is TRBV28, the J gene TRBJ1-2, with a weak D call TRBD1 (5 bases). In germline, CDR1 is MDHEN, CDR2 SYDVKM. V was cut by 5 bases and J by 8 bases, with 18 bases left in between. The CDR3 spans 14 residues. CDR3 sequence: CASSPRGGRGGYTF. CDR3 coding DNA: TGTGCCAGCAGTCCCCGCGGGGGGAGGGGAGGCTACACCTTC.

In its sample, this clonotype was seen many times. The chain combines TRBV12-3 or TRBV12-4 with TRBJ1-4, with 8 nucleotides matching TRBD1. J gave up 3 bases and V 6 bases, and 6 bases lay outside the gene matches. The CDR3 length is 15 residues. The CDR3 DNA reads as TGTGCCAGCAGCCCCGACAGGGGTGCTAATGAAAAACTGTTTTTT. The encoded protein is CASSPDRGANEKLFF.

This clonotype was seen a few times. A read error may explain this, as a much larger clone is one base away. The V call is TRBV7-2, the J call TRBJ2-3, with D perhaps matching TRBD2 (6 bases). Germline loops: CDR1 SGHTA, CDR2 FQGNSA. The CDR3 consists of 13 residues. CDR3 DNA: TGTGGCAGCAGCTTAAGGAGGGGTGATACGCAGTATTTT. This encodes CGSSLRRGDTQYF.

This clonotype has a count of ten or more. The chain carries TRBV7-2 and TRBJ1-2; 7 positions match TRBD1. The junction had 8 bases not matched to a gene; V was cut back by 5 bases and J by 8 bases. This CDR3 is built from 13 residues. In germline, CDR1 is SGHTA, CDR2 FQGNSA. The CDR3 DNA follows: TGTGCCAGCAGCACCCAGACAGGGCTGGGCTACACCTTC. This codes for CASSTQTGLGYTF. Together with reference TRBV7-2 and TRBJ1-2, the CDR3 gives the full variable domain: GAGVSQSPSNKVTEKGKDVELRCDPISGHTALYWYRQSLGQGLEFLIYFQGNSAPDKSGLPSDRFSAERTGGSVSTLTIQRTQQEDSAVYLCASSTQTGLGYTFGSGTRLTVV.

This clonotype was seen more than once but under ten times. The chain has TRBV27 and TRBJ2-1; tentatively, D is TRBD2 (6 bases). The CDR3 length is 17 residues. In germline, CDR1 is MNHEY, CDR2 SMNVEV (reference sequence). Trimming stripped 4 bases from V and 0 bases from J, with 16 bases between. The CDR3 sequence: CASSSTWGESSYNEQFF. The CDR3 nucleotides read TGTGCCAGCAGTTCCACTTGGGGGGAGAGCTCCTACAATGAGCAGTTCTTC.

The V gene is TRBV6-2 or TRBV6-3, the J gene TRBJ2-2, with TRBD1 matching over 8 bases. Germline lookup yields CDR1 MNHEY and CDR2 SVGEGT. Trimming took 1 base from V and 7 from J; bases not matched to a gene: 11. The CDR3 consists of 17 residues. The CDR3 nucleotides read TGTGCCAGCAGTTACTTAAGGACAGGGAAGGGCAGCGGGGAGCTGTTTTTT. Its translation is CASSYLRTGKGSGELFF.

CDR3 in DNA: TGTGCCATCAGCCGAGACACCCTAGATTCACCCCTCCACTTT. It translates to CAISRDTLDSPLHF. The V call is TRBV10-3, the J call TRBJ1-6; D remains unclear. The CDR3 contains 14 residues. The germline V gene encodes CDR1 ENHRY and CDR2 SYGVKD. V was shortened by 6 bases and J by 8 bases, with 14 bases between the two germline ends.

The rearrangement links TRBV12-3 or TRBV12-4 to TRBJ2-1; 9 positions match TRBD2. Germline trimming cut 6 bases from V and 6 bases from J; bases unmatched to any gene: 6. The CDR3 contains 14 residues. The CDR3 protein is CASSISGSFNEQFF. The CDR3 nucleotides read TGTGCCAGCAGCATTAGCGGGAGTTTCAATGAGCAGTTCTTC.

The V and J genes are TRBV19 and TRBJ2-1; no clear D. This CDR3 has 14 residues. The V and J ends lost 1 base and 2 bases respectively, with 6 bases between them. The germline gives CDR1 LNHDA, CDR2 SQIVND (reference sequence). DNA of the CDR3: TGTGCCAGTAGTATAGTGCAGACCTACAATGAGCAGTTCTTC. This sequence encodes CASSIVQTYNEQFF.

This clonotype has just a few counts. The genes are TRBV7-9 and TRBJ2-5; no definite D call. With 4 bases removed from V and 3 bases from J, the gap between germline ends came to 9 bases. CDR1 is SEHNR and CDR2 is FQNEAQ in the germline V gene (reference sequence). The CDR3 is 13 residues long. The CDR3, as DNA: TGTGCCAGCAGCTCGGACCTCAAAGAGACCCAGTACTTC. The encoded protein is CASSSDLKETQYF.

This clonotype was seen many times. The rearrangement links TRBV11-2 to TRBJ1-6, with D uncertain. Deletions cut 3 bases from V and 6 bases from J, with 3 bases between. The germline V gene encodes CDR1 SGHAT and CDR2 FQNNGV. CDR3 length equals 12 residues. CDR3 bases: TGTGCCAGCAGCTTGGGTAATTCACCCCTCCACTTT. Translation: CASSLGNSPLHF.

This clonotype has a handful of counts. V gene TRBV2 combines with J gene TRBJ2-5; unclear D gene. Per the germline V gene, CDR1 is SNHLY and CDR2 is FYNNEI. V was clipped by 8 bases and J by 0 bases, with 7 bases between them. The CDR3 runs 12 residues. This chain's CDR3 is CASPEYQETQYF. CDR3 bases: TGTGCCAGCCCCGAGTACCAAGAGACCCAGTACTTC.

The chain combines TRBV2 with TRBJ2-3; TRBD2 matches at 9 bases. The CDR3 is 15 residues long. CDR1 SNHLY and CDR2 FYNNEI come from the germline V gene. The junction had 7 bases not matched to a gene; V was cut back by 7 bases and J by 2 bases. CDR3 bases: TGTGCCAGCAAATCTAGCGGGGTTCTCACAGATACGCAGTATTTT. Translated: CASKSSGVLTDTQYF.

This clonotype came up a few times. V gene TRBV19 combines with J gene TRBJ1-5; unclear D gene. V shed 2 bases and J shed 11 bases, with 22 bases lying between them. Per germline, CDR1 LNHDA and CDR2 SQIVND (reference sequence). The length of the CDR3 is 16 residues. The CDR3: CASSIPRKPDPRSQHF. The CDR3 nucleotides read TGTGCCAGTAGTATACCCAGGAAGCCCGACCCGCGATCCCAGCATTTT.

The chain uses TRBV4-3 and TRBJ2-2, with unresolved D. The V end was cut by 4 bases, the J end by 0 bases, with 6 bases between. The CDR3 consists of 14 residues. Germline assignment: CDR1 LGHNA and CDR2 YSLEER. CDR3 bases: TGCGCCAGCAGCCCAGGAACGAACACCGGGGAGCTGTTTTTT. It yields the protein CASSPGTNTGELFF.

This clonotype showed up just a few times. The chain couples TRBV12-3 or TRBV12-4 to TRBJ1-1; D is unclear. Deletions cut 0 bases from V and 3 bases from J, with 11 bases between. The CDR3 has 15 residues. CDR3 in DNA: TGTGCCAGCAGTTTAGCCTTCACATTATACACTGAAGCTTTCTTT. This encodes CASSLAFTLYTEAFF.

The V call is TRBV2, the J call TRBJ2-7; D may be TRBD1 or TRBD2 (5 bases each). This CDR3 has 14 amino acids. Per the germline V gene, CDR1 is SNHLY and CDR2 is FYNNEI. V gave up 4 bases and J gave up 6 bases, with 16 bases separating them. The DNA for the CDR3 is TGTGCCAGCAGTGGGGGGATTAGGTTCTCCGAGCAGTACGTC. Residues: CASSGGIRFSEQYV.